This TCR beta chain derives from a study of radiation and T cells in renal cell carcinoma. Study context: Nephrectomy followed 15 Gy stereotactic body radiation by 4 weeks. Broader study findings: Top tumor clonotypes rose in blood 2 weeks post-radiation, then contracted.

About this clone: As yet, its antigen is unknown.

Time point denoted: baseline pretreatment blood. Treatment indicated: 15 Gy SBRT to primary tumor, nephrectomy 4 weeks later. After SBRT, blood was collected at 2 and 4 weeks, plus baseline. This renal cell carcinoma was of the clear cell type. Repertoires were generated with immunoSEQ multiplex PCR, while TCRdb's copy carries only in-frame clones and drops some. There are about 130,000 clones in the sample; about 88% occur only once, and around 11% lies in the top ten. V gave up 7 bases and J gave up 2 bases, with 10 bases separating them. Germline CDR1 SGHTA, CDR2 FQGNSA. CDR3 length: 13 amino acids.

The TCR was taken from a woman in her forties or fifties with renal cell carcinoma. This specimen consisted of blood, obtained from a patient whose treatment included radiotherapy and nephrectomy. The genes are TRBV7-2 and TRBJ2-3; D is perhaps TRBD1 (6 bases). In nucleotides, the CDR3 is TGTGCCAGCAAACAGGGCACCACAGATACGCAGTATTTT. It translates to CASKQGTTDTQYF.